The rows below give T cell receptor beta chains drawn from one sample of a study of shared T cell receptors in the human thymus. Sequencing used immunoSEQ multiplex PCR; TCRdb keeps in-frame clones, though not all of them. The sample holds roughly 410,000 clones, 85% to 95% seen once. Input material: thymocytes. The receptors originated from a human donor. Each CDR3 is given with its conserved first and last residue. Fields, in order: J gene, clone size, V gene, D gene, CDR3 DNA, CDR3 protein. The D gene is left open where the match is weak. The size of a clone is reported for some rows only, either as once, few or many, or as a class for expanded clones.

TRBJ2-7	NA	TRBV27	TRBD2	TGTGCCAGCAGTTTATCGAAGAATATACTAGCGGGAGGGCCGTACGAGCAGTACTTC	CASSLSKNILAGGPYEQYF
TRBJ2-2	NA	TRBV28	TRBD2	TGTGCCAGTTCCATAACCTCCGGGACTAGCGGGACCCCCGCGAACACCGGGGAGCTGTTTTTT	CASSITSGTSGTPANTGELFF
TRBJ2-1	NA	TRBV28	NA	TGTGCCAGCAGTTTTCAGGCCTTAGCGCACTACAATGAGCAGTTCTTC	CASSFQALAHYNEQFF
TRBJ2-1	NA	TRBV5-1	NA	TGCGCCAGCAGGTCGCTTGGTGAGCAGTTCTTC	CASRSLGEQFF
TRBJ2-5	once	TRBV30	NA	TGTGCTCTCCGCCCCGGGGCTAGAGAGACCCAGTACTTC	CALRPGARETQYF
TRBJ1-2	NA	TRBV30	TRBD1	TGTGCCTGGAGTGTACATCGGGGCAGGGGGATACTCTATGGCTACACCTTC	CAWSVHRGRGILYGYTF
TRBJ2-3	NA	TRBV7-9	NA	TGTGCCAGCAGCTTAGGCTTAAGCACAGATACGCAGTATTTT	CASSLGLSTDTQYF
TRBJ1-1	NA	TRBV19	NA	TGTGCCAGTAGTGTCATACAGGATAAGAACACTGAAGCTTTCTTT	CASSVIQDKNTEAFF
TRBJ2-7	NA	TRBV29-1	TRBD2	TGCAGCGTCGGACTAGCGGGACTCTACGAGCAGTACTTC	CSVGLAGLYEQYF
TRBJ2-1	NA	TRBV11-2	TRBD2	TGTGCCAGCAGCTTTTCCGCGGGACTAGAAATCAATGAGCAGTTCTTC	CASSFSAGLEINEQFF
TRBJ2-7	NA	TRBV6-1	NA	TGTGCCAGCAGTGAACCGGGGAGGGGGTACGAGCAGTACTTC	CASSEPGRGYEQYF